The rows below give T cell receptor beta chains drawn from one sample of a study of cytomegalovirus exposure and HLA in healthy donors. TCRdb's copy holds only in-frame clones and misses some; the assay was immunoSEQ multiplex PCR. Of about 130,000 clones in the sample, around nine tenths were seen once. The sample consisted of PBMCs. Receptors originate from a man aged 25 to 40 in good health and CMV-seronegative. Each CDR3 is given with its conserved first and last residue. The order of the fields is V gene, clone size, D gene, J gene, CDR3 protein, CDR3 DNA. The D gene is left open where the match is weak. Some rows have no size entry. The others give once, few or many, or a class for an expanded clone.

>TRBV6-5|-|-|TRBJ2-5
CASSYSAGTETQYF
TGTGCCAGCAGTTACTCAGCGGGTACAGAGACCCAGTACTTC
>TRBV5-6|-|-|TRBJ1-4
CASSLGDRNEKLFF
TGTGCCAGCAGCTTAGGAGACAGGAATGAAAAACTGTTTTTT
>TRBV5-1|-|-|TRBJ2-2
CASGNLNTGELFF
TGCGCCAGCGGTAACTTAAACACCGGGGAGCTGTTTTTT
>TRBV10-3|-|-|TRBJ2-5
CAISESQGQGETQYF
TGTGCCATCAGTGAGTCTCAGGGCCAAGGAGAGACCCAGTACTTC
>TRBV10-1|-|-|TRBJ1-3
CASSESTGSGNTIYF
TGCGCCAGCAGTGAGTCGACGGGCTCTGGAAACACCATATATTTT
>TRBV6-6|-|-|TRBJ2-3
CASSYERTVTQYF
TGTGCCAGCAGTTACGAGAGGACAGTTACGCAGTATTTT
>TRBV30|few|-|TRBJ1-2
CAWRKGGYTF
TGTGCCTGGAGGAAGGGGGGCTACACCTTC
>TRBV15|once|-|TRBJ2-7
CATSREPTVHEQYF
TGTGCCACCAGCAGAGAACCGACTGTGCACGAGCAGTACTTC
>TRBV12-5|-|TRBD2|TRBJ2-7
CASGLTSVREQYF
TGTGCTAGTGGCTTGACTAGCGTGAGGGAGCAGTACTTC
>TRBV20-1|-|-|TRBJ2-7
CSAEGVDEQYF
TGCAGTGCAGAGGGGGTGGACGAGCAGTACTTC
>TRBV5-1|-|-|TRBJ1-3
CASSLSGGMLSGNTIYF
TGCGCCAGCAGCTTGAGTGGGGGGATGCTTTCTGGAAACACCATATATTTT
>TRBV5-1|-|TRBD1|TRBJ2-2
CASSQQGPANTGELFF
TGCGCCAGCAGCCAACAGGGGCCCGCGAACACCGGGGAGCTGTTTTTT
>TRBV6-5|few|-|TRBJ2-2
CASSRSGELFF
TGTGCCAGCAGCAGATCCGGGGAGCTGTTTTTT
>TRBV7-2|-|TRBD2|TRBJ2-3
CASSLVAGGFTDTQYF
TGTGCCAGCAGCTTAGTGGCGGGGGGCTTCACAGATACGCAGTATTTT
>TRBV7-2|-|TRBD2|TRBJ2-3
CASSLVLTSGRRSDTQYF
TGTGCCAGCAGCTTAGTACTGACTAGCGGGAGGAGATCAGATACGCAGTATTTT
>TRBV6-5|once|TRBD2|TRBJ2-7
CASSSWTSGSAEQYF
TGTGCCAGCAGTTCCTGGACTAGCGGGAGCGCAGAGCAGTACTTC
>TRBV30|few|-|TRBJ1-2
CAWSAVNYGYTF
TGTGCCTGGAGTGCTGTAAACTATGGCTACACCTTC
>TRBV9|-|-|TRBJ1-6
CASSPVGGSSYNSPLHF
TGTGCCAGCAGCCCAGTGGGCGGGAGCTCCTATAATTCACCCCTCCACTTT
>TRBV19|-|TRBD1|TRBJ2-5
CAVRGRSETQYF
TGTGCTGTTAGGGGGCGGTCGGAGACCCAGTACTTC
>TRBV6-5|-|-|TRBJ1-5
CASSIQGHQPQHF
TGTGCCAGCAGTATACAGGGTCACCAGCCCCAGCATTTT
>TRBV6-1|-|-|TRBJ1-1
CARAPLKADTEAFF
TGTGCCAGAGCCCCTCTTAAGGCGGACACTGAAGCTTTCTTT
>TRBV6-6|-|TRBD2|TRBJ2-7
CASTLGGSGNGEQYF
TGTGCCAGCACCCTCGGGGGTAGCGGGAACGGCGAGCAGTACTTC